Below, one T cell receptor (beta chain) is given with its context. The antigen is not known. Germline and junction disagree at one end, which may indicate a read error. Running of the assay took place at deep level. Some clones are missing from TCRdb's copy, which holds only in-frame ones; the method was immunoSEQ multiplex PCR. Of about 1.5 million clones in the sample, approximately 98% were seen once. The data were obtained in a study of shared clonotypes between healthy human individuals. Overall study findings and caveats: Estimated clonotype richness was generally higher in naive than memory subsets.

The CDR3 loop spans 14 amino acids. The germline V gene has CDR1 SQVTM and CDR2 ANQGSEA. Memory CD4+ cells were the fraction left after CD45RA+ naive selection. The sequence came from a man between 25 and 39 years old in good health. The rearrangement uses TRBV29-1 and TRBJ2-3; D is possibly TRBD1 (6 bases). Material: naive CD4+ T cells sorted from blood. Noted subset: CD45RA+ positively selected. The CDR3: CSVEGTRRSDTQYF. The CDR3 bases are TGCAGCGTGGAAGGGACACGGAGGTCCGATACGCAGTATTTT.